This T cell receptor (beta chain) was recovered during a study of shared clonotypes between healthy human individuals. This clone was seen only once. This CDR3 contains 14 residues. With V trimmed by 4 bases and J by 7 bases, 8 bases remained unmatched. Germline CDR1 and CDR2: SGHNT and YENEEA. The data were produced by immunoSEQ multiplex PCR, yet TCRdb's version contains in-frame clones alone and is incomplete. The repertoire includes about 100,000 clones, 68% of them detected once, and 45% to 55% sits in the top ten. The V and J genes are TRBV11-3 and TRBJ1-2, with 8 bases matching TRBD1. The receptor comes from a man aged 25-40 years in good health. The sequenced sample consisted of memory CD8+ T cells sorted from blood. Subset of the sample: CD45RO+ cells pooled with CCR7-negative TemRA cells. The CDR3 is CASSSLGGTGGYTF. The CDR3 bases are TGTGCCAGCAGCTCACTTGGCGGGACAGGTGGCTACACCTTC.